These T cell receptor beta chains were read from a single sample in a study of blood T cells in healthy people across ages. From the 5' RACE reads, TCRdb called clonotypes with MiXCR, one entry per CDR3 protein. The table has 800,000 or so distinct CDR3 sequences, about 25% seen once. This sample was shared with a second study, whose subject was T cells of mothers and their children.

Source material: blood. These receptors all come from a boy between 10 and 17 years old in good health. Both conserved end residues are part of each CDR3. The order of the fields is clone size, J gene, D gene, V gene, CDR3 DNA, CDR3 protein. A D gene is named only where the DNA matches it firmly. Some rows have no size entry. The others give once, few or many, or a class for an expanded clone.

>few|TRBJ2-7|NA|TRBV15
TGTGCCACCAGCAGAGATAGAGAGGGCTCCTACGAGCAGTACTTC
CATSRDREGSYEQYF
>NA|TRBJ1-3|NA|TRBV4-3
TGCGCCAGCAGCCAAGAAAAGGGGAATGGGAACACCATATATTTT
CASSQEKGNGNTIYF
>once|TRBJ1-2|NA|TRBV6-1
TGTGCCAGCAAGGCTTGGAATCTAGAAGCTAACTATGGCTACACCTTC
CASKAWNLEANYGYTF
>NA|TRBJ2-1|NA|TRBV11-2
TGTGCCAGCAGCTTAGTTTGGTACAGGCTGAGACGCGGTCCAAACAATGAGCAGTTCTTC
CASSLVWYRLRRGPNNEQFF
>few|TRBJ1-1|NA|TRBV4-3
TGCGCCAGCAGCCAGTACATGGAAACTGAAGCTTTCTTT
CASSQYMETEAFF
>few|TRBJ2-5|NA|TRBV7-9
TGTGCCAGCAGCTTAGCCCGGGACGGCCAAGAGACCCAGTACTTC
CASSLARDGQETQYF
>NA|TRBJ2-7|NA|TRBV3-1
TGTGCCAGCAGCCAGGGTTGGGGCGAGCAGTACTTC
CASSQGWGEQYF
>few|TRBJ2-4|NA|TRBV20-1
TGCAGTGCTAGAGATGGCCTAGCCAAAAACATTCAGTACTTC
CSARDGLAKNIQYF
>NA|TRBJ1-2|NA|TRBV20-1
TGCAGTGCTAGACGGACAGTAAGGGGTTTCGGTGGCTACACCTTC
CSARRTVRGFGGYTF
>many|TRBJ1-4|NA|TRBV18
TGTGCCAGCTCACCACGCGGGAGTGAAAAACTGTTTTTT
CASSPRGSEKLFF
>NA|TRBJ2-7|TRBD2|TRBV9
TGTGCCAGCAGCGTTTCTAGCGGGGCCTACTACGAGCAGTACTTC
CASSVSSGAYYEQYF
>NA|TRBJ1-5|NA|TRBV27
TGTGCCAGCAGTCCCCAGGGAGAGGCGCAGCATTTT
CASSPQGEAQHF
>few|TRBJ1-2|TRBD1|TRBV20-1
TGCAGTGCTAGGACAGGGATGGACTATGGCTACACCTTC
CSARTGMDYGYTF
>NA|TRBJ2-5|TRBD2|TRBV7-2
TGTGCCAGCAGCTTAGCGCTTTTGCTAGCGGGGAGGGATTGGCAAGAGACCCAGTACTTC
CASSLALLLAGRDWQETQYF
>few|TRBJ2-7|NA|TRBV29-1
TGCAGCGTCTCCGTGCCCCTAGGAGCCAACGAGCAGTACTTC
CSVSVPLGANEQYF
>few|TRBJ2-1|NA|TRBV19
TGTGCCAGTAGTAGGACCCAGGCGCCATACAATGAGCAGTTCTTC
CASSRTQAPYNEQFF
>NA|TRBJ2-1|NA|TRBV4-3
TGCGCCAGCAGCCAAGATGGGACGGTTCCTTACAATGAGCAGTTCTTC
CASSQDGTVPYNEQFF
>once|TRBJ2-5|NA|TRBV5-5
TGTGCCGGCAGCTTTTGGGGTCAGGAGACCCAGTACTTC
CAGSFWGQETQYF
>NA|TRBJ1-2|NA|TRBV20-1
TGCAGTGCTAGTGGTCTGGACGAGAGCCATGGCTACACCTTC
CSASGLDESHGYTF
>NA|TRBJ2-7|TRBD2|TRBV5-1
TGCGCCAGCAGCTTGGTCCAGCGGGGGTCCTACGAGCAGTACTTC
CASSLVQRGSYEQYF
>NA|TRBJ1-2|NA|TRBV7-9
TGTGCCAGCAGCTCCGGAGGGTATGGAGAATATGGCTACACCTTC
CASSSGGYGEYGYTF
>NA|TRBJ1-2|NA|TRBV29-1
TGCAGCGTTTTGGGTAACTATGGCTACACCTTC
CSVLGNYGYTF
>few|TRBJ2-4|NA|TRBV11-2
TGTGCCACCACCAACAGGGACCTAGCCAAAAACATTCAGTACTTC
CATTNRDLAKNIQYF
>NA|TRBJ1-3|TRBD1|TRBV7-9
TGTGCCAGCAGCTTATTTCCGACAGGGCTGGCAGGAAACACCATATATTTT
CASSLFPTGLAGNTIYF
>few|TRBJ2-7|TRBD2|TRBV6-5
TGTGCCAGCAGTTACTCGATCAGGGGTATAGCGGGAGACAACTCCTACGAGCAGTACTTC
CASSYSIRGIAGDNSYEQYF
>few|TRBJ1-2|TRBD1|TRBV7-2
TGTGCCAGCAGCGAAGGGACAGGGGGAGCCTATGGCTACACCTTC
CASSEGTGGAYGYTF
>NA|TRBJ2-4|TRBD2|TRBV9
TGTGCCAGCAGCCCCAGTAGCGGGGGACTAGCCAAAAACATTCAGTACTTC
CASSPSSGGLAKNIQYF
>many|TRBJ2-3|TRBD2|TRBV29-1
TGCAGCGTCGCCCTAGCGGGCATAGATACGCAGTATTTT
CSVALAGIDTQYF
>NA|TRBJ2-7|NA|TRBV12-3/TRBV12-4
TGTGCCAGCAGTCCCGCGCTTTCCTACGAGCAGTACTTC
CASSPALSYEQYF
>NA|TRBJ2-7|TRBD2|TRBV4-2
TGTGCCAGCAGCCAAGCGTGGGCTAGCGGCTACGAGCAGTACTTC
CASSQAWASGYEQYF
>few|TRBJ1-2|NA|TRBV29-1
TGCAGCGTTGAAGATGGAGGACACGAAAACTATGGCTACACCTTC
CSVEDGGHENYGYTF
>NA|TRBJ2-5|TRBD2|TRBV25-1
TGTGCCACCATGACTAGCGGGATACAAGAGACCCAGTACTTC
CATMTSGIQETQYF
>few|TRBJ2-4|NA|TRBV5-6
TGTGCCAGCAGCTTGCAGGGGACCGACGGTAGTGACTTC
CASSLQGTDGSDF
>few|TRBJ1-2|NA|TRBV29-1
TGCAGCGTTGGGGGGCAGGGTAACTATGGCTACACCTTC
CSVGGQGNYGYTF
>few|TRBJ2-1|TRBD1|TRBV4-3
TGCGCCAGCAGCCTAACCCCGCCAGGGGGAACCTACAATGAGCAGTTCTTC
CASSLTPPGGTYNEQFF
>many|TRBJ1-5|NA|TRBV20-1
TGCAGTGCTAGCTCGGGGGCCGTTACGTTAAATCAGCCCCAGCATTTT
CSASSGAVTLNQPQHF
>few|TRBJ2-5|NA|TRBV20-1
TGCAGTGCTTATCGGACAGTACAAGAGACCCAGTACTTC
CSAYRTVQETQYF
>few|TRBJ2-4|TRBD2|TRBV20-1
TGCAGTGCTATTTCTAGCGGGAGGGAGAGAGCCAAAAACATTCAGTACTTC
CSAISSGRERAKNIQYF
>few|TRBJ1-5|NA|TRBV7-2
TGTGCCAGCAGCTTAGTGGGAGATAGCAATCAGCCCCAGCATTTT
CASSLVGDSNQPQHF
>NA|TRBJ2-7|NA|TRBV10-3
TGTGCCATCAGTGAGAGGACAGGGACTACTAGGGAGTACTTC
CAISERTGTTREYF
>few|TRBJ2-1|NA|TRBV10-3
TGTGCCATCAGTGAGTCTGAGAGACTCGATGAGCAGTTCTTC
CAISESERLDEQFF
>few|TRBJ2-2|NA|TRBV7-8
TGTGCCAGCAGCCCCCGTAGTTTCGGGCTAGGGCTCGGGGAGCTGTTTTTT
CASSPRSFGLGLGELFF
>NA|TRBJ2-7|TRBD1|TRBV10-3
TGTGCCGTCGGACAGGGGATGAGACCCTACGAGCAGTACTTC
CAVGQGMRPYEQYF
>NA|TRBJ2-1|NA|TRBV28
TGTGCCAGCAGTTTCTTAAAGGGGCCGGGTGACAATGAGCAGTTCTTC
CASSFLKGPGDNEQFF
>NA|TRBJ1-2|NA|TRBV29-1
TGCAGAGTAGAACAATACCGATACTATGGCTACACCTTC
CRVEQYRYYGYTF
>NA|TRBJ1-1|NA|TRBV4-3
TGCGCCAGCAGCCAAGATCGGGGGGAACGAGCTTTCTTT
CASSQDRGERAFF
>once|TRBJ2-2|NA|TRBV9
TGTGCCGGCAGCGTATCCGGGGACGGTTCGAACACCGGGGAGCTGTTTTTT
CAGSVSGDGSNTGELFF
>NA|TRBJ1-2|TRBD1|TRBV28
TGTGCCAGCAGTTTATTAGGGACAGGGGGTTATGGCTACACCTTC
CASSLLGTGGYGYTF
>NA|TRBJ2-5|NA|TRBV29-1
TGCAGCGTTGCGGGCCCAGGGGGGGAGACCCAGTACTTC
CSVAGPGGETQYF
>few|TRBJ2-2|NA|TRBV7-6
TGTGCCAGCAGCTTAGCCCTAGGGGCCCTGGTCACCGGGGAGCTGTTTTTT
CASSLALGALVTGELFF
>few|TRBJ1-2|NA|TRBV7-9
TGTGCCAGCAGCTTACTTGAAGGGTTTGGCTACACCTTC
CASSLLEGFGYTF
>many|TRBJ1-4|NA|TRBV12-5
TGTGCTAGTGGCCGGGTATGGGGGACTAATGAAAAACTGTTTTTT
CASGRVWGTNEKLFF
>few|TRBJ1-2|NA|TRBV20-1
TGCAGTGCTAGAGCGGACTCCGCTTCCTATGGCTACACCTTC
CSARADSASYGYTF
>few|TRBJ1-2|NA|TRBV24-1
TGTGCCACCCGGGATTCCTTCTATGGCTACACCTTC
CATRDSFYGYTF
>NA|TRBJ1-1|NA|TRBV4-3
TGCGCCAGCAGCGCAGGGACGGTGAACACTGAAGCTTTCTTT
CASSAGTVNTEAFF
>few|TRBJ2-7|NA|TRBV29-1
TGCAGCGTAAGGGATAGCCCTATCGAGCAGTACTTC
CSVRDSPIEQYF